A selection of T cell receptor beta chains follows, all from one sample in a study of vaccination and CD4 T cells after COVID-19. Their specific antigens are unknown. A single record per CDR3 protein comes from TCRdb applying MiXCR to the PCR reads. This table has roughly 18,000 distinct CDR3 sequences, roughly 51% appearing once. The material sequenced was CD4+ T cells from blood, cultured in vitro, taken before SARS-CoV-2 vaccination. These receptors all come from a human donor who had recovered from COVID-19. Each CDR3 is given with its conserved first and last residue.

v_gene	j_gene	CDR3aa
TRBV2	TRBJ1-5	CASMGDGNQPQHF
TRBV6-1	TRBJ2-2	CATRLAAHTGELFF
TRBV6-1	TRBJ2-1	CASTRNSGSSYNEQFF
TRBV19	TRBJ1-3	CASSVGLGNTIYF
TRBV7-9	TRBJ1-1	CASSLSQNTEAFF
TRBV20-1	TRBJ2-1	CSARSRLAGESYNEQFF
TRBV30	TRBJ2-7	CAWSPATSGYEQYF
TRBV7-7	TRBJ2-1	CASSLAPGAANEQFF
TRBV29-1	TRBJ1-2	CSALDGYGYTF
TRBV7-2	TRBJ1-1	CASSLNRETEAFF
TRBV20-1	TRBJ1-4	CSARDLGRDNEKLFF
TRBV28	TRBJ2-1	CASSWGRSYNEQFF
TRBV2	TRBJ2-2	CASTTSGQPIPGELFF
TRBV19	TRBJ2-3	CASSRGRSSTDTQYF
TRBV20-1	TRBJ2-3	CSATGTGHTDTQYF
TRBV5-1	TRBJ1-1	CASSPSTGSTEAFF
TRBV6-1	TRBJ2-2	CASSTREGTGELFF
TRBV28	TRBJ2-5	CASRTGIQETQYF
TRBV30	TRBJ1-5	CAWSADRTSNQPQHF
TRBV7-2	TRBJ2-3	CASSGRVLTDTQYF
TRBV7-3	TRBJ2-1	CASRGTGGNEQFF
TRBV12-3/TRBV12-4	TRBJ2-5	CASSPTGGGETQYF
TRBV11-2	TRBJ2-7	CASSLGVASARLEQYF
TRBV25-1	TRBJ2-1	CASSETPAGSGKYEQFF